Listed below are T cell receptor beta chains from one sample, sequenced in a study of shared clonotypes between healthy human individuals. The data were produced by immunoSEQ multiplex PCR, yet TCRdb's version contains in-frame clones alone and is incomplete. The profile covers millions of clones, with roughly 96% appearing a single time and around 0.13% taken by the ten largest. Sequencing was carried out using naive CD4+ T cells sorted from blood. The source of these receptors is a young man in good health. Each CDR3 is given with its conserved first and last residue. The D gene is left open where the match is weak. Size is omitted from some rows. Given values are once, few, many or a class for expanded clones.

TRBV19	TRBJ1-1	-	-	CASNTGGTTEAFF	TGTGCCAGTAACACAGGCGGGACCACTGAAGCTTTCTTT
TRBV6-5	TRBJ1-5	TRBD1	-	CASSRGQGFQPQHF	TGTGCCAGCAGTCGGGGACAGGGCTTTCAGCCCCAGCATTTT
TRBV6-1	TRBJ1-5	-	-	CASSEIGHGHQPQHF	TGTGCCAGCAGTGAAATCGGGCATGGGCATCAGCCCCAGCATTTT
TRBV4-3	TRBJ2-4	TRBD2	-	CASSRSGSSKNIQYF	TGCGCCAGCAGCCGCAGCGGGAGTTCCAAAAACATTCAGTACTTC
TRBV7-2	TRBJ2-7	-	-	CASSPDGSQGPHEQYF	TGTGCCAGCAGCCCAGACGGGTCCCAGGGGCCTCACGAGCAGTACTTC
TRBV6-5	TRBJ1-2	-	-	CATGPGNANYGYTF	TGTGCCACCGGACCTGGGAACGCTAACTATGGCTACACCTTC
TRBV6-1	TRBJ2-7	TRBD2	-	CASSVSGISAYEQYF	TGTGCCAGCAGTGTTAGCGGGATCAGCGCTTACGAGCAGTACTTC
TRBV6-5	TRBJ1-3	-	-	CASSYSGAGSGNTIYF	TGTGCCAGCAGTTACTCAGGCGCGGGCTCTGGAAACACCATATATTTT
TRBV27	TRBJ2-7	-	-	CASSVGLSSYEQYF	TGTGCCAGCAGTGTAGGACTAAGCTCCTACGAGCAGTACTTC
TRBV2	TRBJ1-3	-	once	CASSVGGGGSGNTIYF	TGTGCCAGCAGTGTTGGGGGCGGAGGTTCTGGAAACACCATATATTTT
TRBV9	TRBJ2-7	-	-	CASSPGSLREEQYF	TGTGCCAGCAGCCCAGGGAGCCTCCGTGAGGAGCAGTACTTC
TRBV5-4	TRBJ1-1	-	-	CASSLWETGTEAFF	TGTGCCAGCAGCTTGTGGGAGACGGGGACTGAAGCTTTCTTT
TRBV30	TRBJ2-2	-	-	CAWSHPGHPNTGELFF	TGTGCCTGGAGCCATCCGGGACACCCGAACACCGGGGAGCTGTTTTTT
TRBV30	TRBJ1-3	-	-	CAWSLDVGGNTIYF	TGTGCCTGGAGTCTGGACGTGGGCGGAAACACCATATATTTT
TRBV7-2	TRBJ2-3	-	-	CASSLVGSADTQYF	TGTGCCAGCAGCTTAGTGGGGTCGGCAGATACGCAGTATTTT
TRBV10-2	TRBJ2-2	-	-	CASSGLGTGELFF	-
TRBV7-9	TRBJ1-6	-	-	CASSPEGNSPLHF	TGTGCCAGCAGCCCTGAGGGGAATTCACCCCTCCACTTT
TRBV5-8	TRBJ1-2	TRBD1	-	CASSLRTGPLNYGYTF	TGTGCCAGCAGCTTGAGGACAGGGCCCCTTAACTATGGCTACACCTTC
TRBV7-3	TRBJ2-5	TRBD1	-	CASSLGQGREETQYF	TGTGCCAGCAGCCTCGGACAGGGGAGAGAAGAGACCCAGTACTTC
TRBV7-2	TRBJ2-3	TRBD1	once	CASSLDRGNTDTQYF	TGTGCCAGCAGCTTGGACAGGGGAAACACAGATACGCAGTATTTT
TRBV7-7	TRBJ2-7	TRBD1	-	CASSCPLQGTGCEQYF	TGTGCTAGCAGCTGCCCTCTACAGGGGACGGGCTGCGAGCAGTACTTC
TRBV9	TRBJ2-1	-	-	CASSVEGWNEQFF	TGTGCCAGCAGCGTAGAGGGGTGGAATGAGCAGTTCTTC
TRBV6-6	TRBJ2-5	-	-	CASSYSGRGQETQYF	TGTGCCAGCAGTTACTCGGGGCGGGGCCAAGAGACCCAGTACTTC
TRBV27	TRBJ1-5	-	-	CASTKTGFGNQPQHF	TGTGCCAGCACCAAAACAGGGTTTGGCAATCAGCCCCAGCATTTT
TRBV29-1	TRBJ1-2	TRBD1	-	CSVGQGVGDYGYTF	TGCAGCGTTGGACAGGGGGTCGGGGACTATGGCTACACCTTC
TRBV27	TRBJ2-3	-	-	CASKRLDSRDTQYF	TGTGCCAGCAAAAGACTAGATAGTAGAGATACGCAGTATTTT
TRBV7-9	TRBJ2-3	-	once	CASSRGLTDTQYF	TGTGCCAGCAGCCGCGGATTGACAGATACGCAGTATTTT
TRBV19	TRBJ2-1	-	-	CASSTLRSSYNEQFF	TGTGCCAGTAGTACTCTACGGAGCTCCTACAATGAGCAGTTCTTC
TRBV29-1	TRBJ2-1	TRBD2	-	CSVLSGGAKYEQFF	TGCAGCGTCCTTAGCGGGGGGGCCAAATATGAGCAGTTCTTC
TRBV5-1	TRBJ2-5	-	-	CASSQFTRLETQYF	TGCGCCAGCAGCCAATTCACAAGATTGGAGACCCAGTACTTC
TRBV5-1	TRBJ1-4	-	-	CASSPDGYNEKLFF	TGCGCCAGCAGCCCGGACGGATATAATGAAAAACTGTTTTTT
TRBV6-1	TRBJ1-5	-	-	CASSYHYSNQPQHF	TGTGCCAGCAGTTATCATTATAGCAATCAGCCCCAGCATTTT
TRBV6-6	TRBJ2-6	TRBD1	-	CASSRGQAGANVLTF	TGTGCCAGCAGCCGGGGACAGGCTGGGGCCAACGTCCTGACTTTC
TRBV4-1	TRBJ1-3	-	-	CASSQDLWGNTIYF	TGCGCCAGCAGCCAAGATCTCTGGGGAAACACCATATATTTT
TRBV5-6	TRBJ2-5	-	-	CASSFSGAWYQETQYF	TGTGCCAGCAGCTTCTCCGGGGCCTGGTACCAAGAGACCCAGTACTTC
TRBV6-1	TRBJ1-5	-	-	CASTRAAANQPQHF	TGTGCCAGCACCAGGGCCGCGGCCAATCAGCCCCAGCATTTT
TRBV19	TRBJ2-2	-	once	CASSIGGMNTGELFF	TGTGCCAGTAGTATAGGAGGGATGAACACCGGGGAGCTGTTTTTT
TRBV2	TRBJ2-5	TRBD2	-	CASSPGTSGGYQETQYF	TGTGCCAGCAGTCCCGGGACTAGCGGGGGGTACCAAGAGACCCAGTACTTC
TRBV10-3	TRBJ2-5	TRBD2	-	CAISESPDPGGGRETQYF	TGTGCCATCAGTGAATCGCCGGACCCGGGAGGGGGAAGGGAGACCCAGTACTTC
TRBV5-1	TRBJ2-7	-	once	CASSLGSSYEQYF	TGCGCCAGCAGCTTAGGAAGTTCCTACGAGCAGTACTTC